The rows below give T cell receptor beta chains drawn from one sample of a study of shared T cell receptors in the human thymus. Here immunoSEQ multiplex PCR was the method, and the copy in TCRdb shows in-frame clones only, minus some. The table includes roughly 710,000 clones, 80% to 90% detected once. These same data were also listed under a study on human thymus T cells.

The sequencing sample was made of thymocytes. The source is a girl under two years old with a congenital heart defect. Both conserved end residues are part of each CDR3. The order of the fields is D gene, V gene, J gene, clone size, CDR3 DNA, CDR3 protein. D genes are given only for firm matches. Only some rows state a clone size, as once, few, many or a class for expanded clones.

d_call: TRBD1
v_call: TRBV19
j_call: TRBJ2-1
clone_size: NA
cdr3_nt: TGTGCCAGTAGTATAGTACCGGGACAGCTCTACAATGAGCAGTTCTTC
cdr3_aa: CASSIVPGQLYNEQFF

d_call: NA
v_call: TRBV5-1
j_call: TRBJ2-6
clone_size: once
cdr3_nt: TGCGCCAGCAGCTTGGAGGGGGACATTTTGAGCTCTGGGGCCAACGTCCTGACTTTC
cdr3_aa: CASSLEGDILSSGANVLTF

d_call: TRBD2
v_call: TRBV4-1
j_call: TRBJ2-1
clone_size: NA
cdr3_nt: TGCGCCAGCAGCCAAGGCCCGACTAGCCAAAATGAGCAGTTCTTC
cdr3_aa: CASSQGPTSQNEQFF

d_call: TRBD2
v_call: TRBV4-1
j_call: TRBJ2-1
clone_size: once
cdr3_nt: TGCGCCAGCAGCCAAGGAGCGGGGGTTTACAATGAGCAGTTCTTC
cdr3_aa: CASSQGAGVYNEQFF

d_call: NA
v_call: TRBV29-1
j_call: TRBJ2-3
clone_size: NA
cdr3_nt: TGCAGCACCAGCGGGTACACAGATACGCAGTATTTT
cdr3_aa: CSTSGYTDTQYF

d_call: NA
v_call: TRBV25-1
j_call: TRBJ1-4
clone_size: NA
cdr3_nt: TGTGCCAGCAGTGACAGGGGCCCCAATGAAAAACTGTTTTTT
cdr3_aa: CASSDRGPNEKLFF

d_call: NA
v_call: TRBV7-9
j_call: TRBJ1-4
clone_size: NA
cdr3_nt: TGTGCCAGCAGCCTACTTCGGCGGTTCGTTCCGTCAACTAATGAAAAACTGTTTTTT
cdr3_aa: CASSLLRRFVPSTNEKLFF

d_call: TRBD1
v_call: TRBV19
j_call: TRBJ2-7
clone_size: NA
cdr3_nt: TGTGCCAGTAGTATCCGAACTCCGGGACAGGGCCCCCGAACCACTCTTCCCTACGAGCAGTACTTC
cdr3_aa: CASSIRTPGQGPRTTLPYEQYF

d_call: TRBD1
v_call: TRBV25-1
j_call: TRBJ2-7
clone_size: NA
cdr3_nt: TGTGCCAGCAGTAAAAAGGGGGCCCCGAGGGGCTACGAGCAGTACTTC
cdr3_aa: CASSKKGAPRGYEQYF

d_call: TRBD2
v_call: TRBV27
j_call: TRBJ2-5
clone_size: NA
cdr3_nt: TGTGCCAGCACTCCTGGGGCTAGCGGGGGGTATCTGGAGACCCAGTACTTC
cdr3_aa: CASTPGASGGYLETQYF

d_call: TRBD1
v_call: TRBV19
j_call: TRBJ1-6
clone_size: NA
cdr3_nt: TGTGCCAGTAGTATCCTCGACAGGGTCGGATCTAGGAGCTCCTATAATTCACCCCTCCACTTT
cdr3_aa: CASSILDRVGSRSSYNSPLHF

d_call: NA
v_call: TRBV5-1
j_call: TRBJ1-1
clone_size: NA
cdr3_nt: TGCGCCAGCAGCTTGGGGTTACTATCCACTGAAGCTTTCTTT
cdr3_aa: CASSLGLLSTEAFF

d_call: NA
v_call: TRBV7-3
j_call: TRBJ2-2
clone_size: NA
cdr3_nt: TGTGCCAGCAGCTTAACTGAGGTTCGCAGGGTCACCGGGAACACCGGGGAGCTGTTTTTT
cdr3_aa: CASSLTEVRRVTGNTGELFF

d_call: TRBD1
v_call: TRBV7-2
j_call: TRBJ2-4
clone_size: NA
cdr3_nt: TGTGCCAGCAGTCATACCGGGACAGGGAAGGACAAAAACATTCAGTACTTC
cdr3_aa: CASSHTGTGKDKNIQYF

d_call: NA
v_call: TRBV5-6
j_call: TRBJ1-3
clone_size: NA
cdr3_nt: TGTGCCAGCAGCCTCACCGGGGGTAGAACAAAATCCTTGTTAAACACCATATATTTT
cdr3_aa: CASSLTGGRTKSLLNTIYF

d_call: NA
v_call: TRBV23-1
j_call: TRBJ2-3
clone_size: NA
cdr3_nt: TGCGCCAGCAGTTACAGACAGGTACCTAGCACAGATACGCAGTATTTT
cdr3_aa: CASSYRQVPSTDTQYF

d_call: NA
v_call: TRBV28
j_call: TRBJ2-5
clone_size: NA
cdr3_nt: TGTGCCAGCAGTAACGGGACTGCTTGGAAGACCCAGTACTTC
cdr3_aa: CASSNGTAWKTQYF

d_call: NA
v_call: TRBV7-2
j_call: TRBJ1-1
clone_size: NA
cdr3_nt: TGTGCCAGCAGCTTAGTAGGGGTGCTTCCCGAGAACACTGAAGCTTTCTTT
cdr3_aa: CASSLVGVLPENTEAFF

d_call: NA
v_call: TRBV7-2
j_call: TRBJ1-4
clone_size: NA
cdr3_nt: TGTGCCAGCAGCTTAGGAGGGGGGGAGATGGAAAAACTGTTTTTT
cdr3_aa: CASSLGGGEMEKLFF

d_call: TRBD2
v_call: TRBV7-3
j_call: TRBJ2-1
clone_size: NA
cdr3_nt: TGTGCCAGCAGCCCCTCAGCGGGGGGGCCCTCAGAATACAATGAGCAGTTCTTC
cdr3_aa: CASSPSAGGPSEYNEQFF

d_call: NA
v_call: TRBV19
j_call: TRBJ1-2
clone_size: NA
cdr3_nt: TGTGCCAGTAGTAATCGGACTTTTGGTCCCTATGGCTACACCTTC
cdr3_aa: CASSNRTFGPYGYTF

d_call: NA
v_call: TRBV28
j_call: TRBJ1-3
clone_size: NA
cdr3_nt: TGTGCCAGCAGTTTACCCCCTTCCCAACAGGGACCCTCTGGAAACACCATATATTTT
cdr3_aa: CASSLPPSQQGPSGNTIYF

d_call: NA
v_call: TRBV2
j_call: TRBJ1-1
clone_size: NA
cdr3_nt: TGTGCCAGCGTTTTCGGTAGCTTTGGGGCTTTCTTT
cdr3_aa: CASVFGSFGAFF

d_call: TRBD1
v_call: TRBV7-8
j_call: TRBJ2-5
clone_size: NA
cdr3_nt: TGTGCCAGCAGTCATAAACCGGGACAGCCTCAAGAGACCCAGTACTTC
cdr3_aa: CASSHKPGQPQETQYF

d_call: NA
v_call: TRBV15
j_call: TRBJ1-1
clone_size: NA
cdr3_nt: TGTGCCACCAGCAGAGGGGCGTGGGAGGGGTCGAACACTGAAGCTTTCTTT
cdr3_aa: CATSRGAWEGSNTEAFF

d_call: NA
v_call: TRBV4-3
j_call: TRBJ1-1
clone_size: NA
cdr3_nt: TGCGCCAGCAGCCAAGTGCCGGGATCTAACGCTTTCTTT
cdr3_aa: CASSQVPGSNAFF

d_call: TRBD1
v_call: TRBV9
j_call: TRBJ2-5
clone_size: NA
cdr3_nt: TGTGCCAGCAAAGGACAGGAAGAAGAGACCCAGTACTTC
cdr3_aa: CASKGQEEETQYF

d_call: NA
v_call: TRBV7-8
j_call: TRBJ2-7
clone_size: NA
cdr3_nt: TGTGCCAGCAGCTTAGAAGTAGGAGCCTCCTACGAGCAGTACTTC
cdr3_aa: CASSLEVGASYEQYF

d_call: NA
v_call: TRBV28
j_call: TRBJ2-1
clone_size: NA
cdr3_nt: TGTGCCAGCAGTTTCGGAGGTAGGCAGTTCTTC
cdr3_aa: CASSFGGRQFF

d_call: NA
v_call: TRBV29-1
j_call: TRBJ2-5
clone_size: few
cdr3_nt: TGCAGCGTTGGGCGGGACTTCCAAGAGACCCAGTACTTC
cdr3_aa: CSVGRDFQETQYF

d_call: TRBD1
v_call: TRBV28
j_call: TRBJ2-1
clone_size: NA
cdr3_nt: TGTGCCAGCAGGTTCCGGGACAGGGGGTCCCGTTACAATGAGCAGTTCTTC
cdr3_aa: CASRFRDRGSRYNEQFF

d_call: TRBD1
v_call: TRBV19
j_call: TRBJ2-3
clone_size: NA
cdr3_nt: TGTGCCAGTCGAGACAGGGTGTCAGGAGATACGCAGTATTTT
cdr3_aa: CASRDRVSGDTQYF

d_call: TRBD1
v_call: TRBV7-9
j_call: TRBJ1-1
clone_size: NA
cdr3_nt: TGTGCCGTCGACCGCAGGGGGCACATAAAAAACACTGAAGCTTTCTTT
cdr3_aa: CAVDRRGHIKNTEAFF

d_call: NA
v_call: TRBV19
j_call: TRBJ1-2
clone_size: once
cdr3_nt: TGTGCCAGGGCCTTCGGAGGGTTCTATGAGGGCTACACCTTC
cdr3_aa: CARAFGGFYEGYTF

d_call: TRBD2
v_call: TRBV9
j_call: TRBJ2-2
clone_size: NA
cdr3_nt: TGTGCCAGCAGCCTGTCAGTGCGACTAGCGGGGGCCGTGAACACCGGGGAGCTGTTTTTT
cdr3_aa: CASSLSVRLAGAVNTGELFF

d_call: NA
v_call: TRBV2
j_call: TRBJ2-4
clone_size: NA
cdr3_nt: TGTGCCAGCAGTGTCTACTCTCCAGGCCGCCGACAGTTTGCCAAAAACATTCAGTACTTC
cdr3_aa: CASSVYSPGRRQFAKNIQYF

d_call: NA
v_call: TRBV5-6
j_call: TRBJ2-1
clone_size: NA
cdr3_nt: TGTGCCAGCAGCTCGGTAGGGCGCGGGGAAGCCTACAATGAGCAGTTCTTC
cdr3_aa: CASSSVGRGEAYNEQFF

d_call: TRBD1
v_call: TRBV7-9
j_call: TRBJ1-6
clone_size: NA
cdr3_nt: TGTGCCAGCAGCAAAAGTGGGACAGGGGGGAGCTCCTATAATTCACCCCTCCACTTT
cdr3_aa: CASSKSGTGGSSYNSPLHF

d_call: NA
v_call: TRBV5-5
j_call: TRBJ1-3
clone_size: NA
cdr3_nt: TGTGCCAGCAGCTTACCCCTGGTCGGTTCTGGAAACACCATATATTTT
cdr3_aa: CASSLPLVGSGNTIYF

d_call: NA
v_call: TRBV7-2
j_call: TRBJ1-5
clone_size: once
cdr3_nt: TGTGCCAGCAGCTTAGATCGGGGACTCTTGGGGTTAAATCAGCCCCAGCATTTT
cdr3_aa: CASSLDRGLLGLNQPQHF

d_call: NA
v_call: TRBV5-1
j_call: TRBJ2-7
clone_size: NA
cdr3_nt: TGCGCCAGCAGCTCCTCCTGGCAGACCTACGAGCAGTACTTC
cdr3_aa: CASSSSWQTYEQYF

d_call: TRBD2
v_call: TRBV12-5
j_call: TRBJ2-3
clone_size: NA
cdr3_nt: TGTGCTAGTGGTTTGGTACTGACTAGCGAGGGCACAGATACGCAGTATTTT
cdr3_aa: CASGLVLTSEGTDTQYF

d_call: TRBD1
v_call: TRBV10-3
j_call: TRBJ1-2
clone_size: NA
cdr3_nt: TGTGCCATCAGTGAGTTGGGAGGGACAGGAAGAAACTATGGCTACACCTTC
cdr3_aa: CAISELGGTGRNYGYTF

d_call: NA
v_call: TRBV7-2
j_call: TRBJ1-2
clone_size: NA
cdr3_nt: TGTGCCAGCAGCTTCTCTAACTATGGCTACACCTTC
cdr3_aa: CASSFSNYGYTF

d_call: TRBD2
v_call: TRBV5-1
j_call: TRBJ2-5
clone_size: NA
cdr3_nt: TGCGCCAGCAGCTTGAGACCCGCTAGCGGGGGTGACACACAAGAGACCCAGTACTTC
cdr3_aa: CASSLRPASGGDTQETQYF

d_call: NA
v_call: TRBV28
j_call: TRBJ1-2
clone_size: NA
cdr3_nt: TGTGCCAGCAGTTTATTTATTTGGAAGACAGTTATTTATGGCTACACCTTC
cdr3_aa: CASSLFIWKTVIYGYTF

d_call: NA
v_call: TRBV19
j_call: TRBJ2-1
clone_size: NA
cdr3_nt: TGTGCCAGTAGTATTCCGACAGTCAATGAGCAGTTCTTC
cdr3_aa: CASSIPTVNEQFF

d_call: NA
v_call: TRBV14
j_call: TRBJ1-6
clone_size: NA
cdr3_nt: TGTGCCAGCAGCAGAGAGGGCTCCTATAATTCACCCCTCCACTTT
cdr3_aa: CASSREGSYNSPLHF

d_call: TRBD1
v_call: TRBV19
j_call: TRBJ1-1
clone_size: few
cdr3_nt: TGTGCCAGTAGTATTCCGGGGCCAGGGGGCATCACTGAAGCTTTCTTT
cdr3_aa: CASSIPGPGGITEAFF

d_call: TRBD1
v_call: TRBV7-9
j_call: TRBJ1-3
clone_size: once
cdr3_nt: TGTGCCAGCAGCCAGGGGACAGGGAACACTGGAAACACCATATATTTT
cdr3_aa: CASSQGTGNTGNTIYF

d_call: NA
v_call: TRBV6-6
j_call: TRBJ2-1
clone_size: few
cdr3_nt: TGTGCCAGCAGTTATCGGCTAGCCCCCCATGTCGGTGAGCAGTTCTTC
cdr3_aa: CASSYRLAPHVGEQFF

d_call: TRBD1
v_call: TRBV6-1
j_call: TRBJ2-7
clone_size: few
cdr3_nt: TGTGCCACCGAGACGACAGGGATCCTCTCCTACGAGCAGTACTTC
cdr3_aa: CATETTGILSYEQYF

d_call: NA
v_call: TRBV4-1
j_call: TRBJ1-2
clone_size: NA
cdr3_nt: TGCGCCAGCAGCCAATTGGAGGGGTATGGCTACACCTTC
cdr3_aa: CASSQLEGYGYTF

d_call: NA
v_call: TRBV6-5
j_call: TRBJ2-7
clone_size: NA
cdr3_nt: TGTGCCAGCAGTCCAGGGGTCTCCTACGAGCAGTACTTC
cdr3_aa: CASSPGVSYEQYF

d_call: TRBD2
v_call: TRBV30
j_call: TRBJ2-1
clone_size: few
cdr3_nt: TGTGCCTGGAGTAACGGACTAGCGGGGCCTCATGAGCAGTTCTTC
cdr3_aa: CAWSNGLAGPHEQFF

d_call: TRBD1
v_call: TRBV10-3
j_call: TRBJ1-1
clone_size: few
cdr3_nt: TGTGCCATCAGAGATACACAAGCAGGGGGGAGCACTGAAGCTTTCTTT
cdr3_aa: CAIRDTQAGGSTEAFF

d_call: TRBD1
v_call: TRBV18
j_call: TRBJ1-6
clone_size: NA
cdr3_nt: TGTGCCAGCTCTACCGGTGCGAACAGGGGCCGAACCTCCTATAATTCACCCCTCCACTTT
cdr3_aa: CASSTGANRGRTSYNSPLHF